The rows below give T cell receptor beta chains drawn from one sample of a study of blood T cell repertoires in COVID-19. Produced via immunoSEQ multiplex PCR; TCRdb's table is partial and in-frame only. The profile shows some 340,000 clones, 85% of them singletons. The specimen was peripheral blood. The receptors originated from a woman under 30 with acute or convalescent COVID-19. CDR3s include the opening cysteine and the closing phenylalanine or tryptophan. Fields, in order: clone size, D gene, J gene, V gene, CDR3 DNA, CDR3 protein. D genes are given only for firm matches. Clone size is not always given. Where it is, it says once, few, many or a class for expanded clones.

NA NA TRBJ1-4 TRBV19 TGTGCCAGTCGTAGGGCTCTTCGGGAAAAACTGTTTTTT CASRRALREKLFF
NA NA TRBJ1-2 TRBV4-2 TGTGCCAGCAGCACACCGAGGGAGGGCTATGGCTACACCTTC CASSTPREGYGYTF
NA NA TRBJ2-2 TRBV27 TGTGCCAGCCGTAGGGGGAGGGACACCGGGGAGCTGTTTTTT CASRRGRDTGELFF
NA TRBD1 TRBJ2-2 TRBV25-1 TGTGCCAGCATTGAGTCCCAGGGGGCCGCGAACACCGGGGAGCTGTTTTTT CASIESQGAANTGELFF
NA TRBD1 TRBJ1-6 TRBV11-2 TGTGCCAGCACCGCGGTGGACAGGGGTGGGTCACCCCTCCACTTT CASTAVDRGGSPLHF
NA TRBD1 TRBJ1-5 TRBV2 TGTGCCAGCAGTCAGGGGGGAAGTAATCAGCCCCAGCATTTT CASSQGGSNQPQHF
NA NA TRBJ1-1 TRBV27 TGTGCCAGCAGTACCTCAGGGGATACGAACACTGAAGCTTTCTTT CASSTSGDTNTEAFF
NA NA TRBJ2-3 TRBV28 TGTGCCAGCACTAAAGGAGGGGCGAGCACAGATACGCAGTATTTT CASTKGGASTDTQYF
NA NA TRBJ1-1 TRBV3-1/TRBV3-2 TGTGCCAGCAGCCAAGATAAGGGGTTGGGAAACACTGAAGCTTTCTTT CASSQDKGLGNTEAFF
NA TRBD1 TRBJ2-5 TRBV19 TGTGCCAGTAGACCGACAGGGGCAGGGACCCAGTACTTC CASRPTGAGTQYF
NA NA TRBJ1-1 TRBV5-4 TGTGCCAGCAGCTTGAATCAGGGAGGGAACACTGAAGCTTTCTTT CASSLNQGGNTEAFF
NA NA TRBJ1-1 TRBV27 TGTGCCAGCAGTATGTCGGGACGGCGGGGAGGTGACGGCACTGAAGCTTTCTTT CASSMSGRRGGDGTEAFF
NA TRBD1 TRBJ2-7 TRBV28 TGTGCCAGCAGTCGAACCCGACAGGGGGCCTACGAGCAGTACTTC CASSRTRQGAYEQYF
NA TRBD2 TRBJ2-1 TRBV11-1 TGTGCCAGCAGCTTGGATAGCGGGAGGGCGGGGGAGCAGTTCTTC CASSLDSGRAGEQFF
few NA TRBJ1-5 TRBV27 TGTGCCAGCAGTTTCTCCGGGTATAGTCAGCCCCAGCATTTT CASSFSGYSQPQHF
few NA TRBJ1-1 TRBV2 TGTGCCAGCCAAGAAGTCGACAGGAACACTGAAGCTTTCTTT CASQEVDRNTEAFF
NA TRBD1 TRBJ2-7 TRBV28 TGTGCCAGCCAAAGACAGGGGCGCTCCTACGAGCAGTACTTC CASQRQGRSYEQYF
NA TRBD2 TRBJ2-3 TRBV23-1 TGCGCCAGCAGTCAACGGACTAGCGGGAATTATTTAACCCGCACAGATACGCAGTATTTT CASSQRTSGNYLTRTDTQYF
NA NA TRBJ1-1 TRBV27 TGTGCCAGCAGTTTACCAGGGGTCGGAGCTGAAGCTTTCTTT CASSLPGVGAEAFF
NA TRBD1 TRBJ1-1 TRBV30 TGTGCCTGGAGCAGGGGGACTGAAGCTTTCTTT CAWSRGTEAFF
NA NA TRBJ2-7 TRBV7-9 TGTGCCAGCAGCTTGTCCGGGACAACGAGCGAGCAGTACTTC CASSLSGTTSEQYF
NA TRBD2 TRBJ2-7 TRBV5-5 TGTGCCAGCACCCGGGGGCCTCTAGCGGGACTTGACGAGCAGTACTTC CASTRGPLAGLDEQYF
NA NA TRBJ1-1 TRBV5-4 TGTGCCAGCAGCTCCCCCCCGGGTGGCACTGAAGCTTTCTTT CASSSPPGGTEAFF
NA TRBD2 TRBJ2-1 TRBV9 TGTGCCAGCAGCGCCCCTAGCGGGAGGGTTTACAATGAGCAGTTCTTC CASSAPSGRVYNEQFF
NA NA TRBJ2-1 TRBV7-2 TGTGCCAGCAGCCCTCAGAGGAATGAGCAGTTCTTC CASSPQRNEQFF
NA TRBD1 TRBJ2-3 TRBV24-1 TGTGCCACCAGTGACCTGACAGGGGCGAGCACAGATACGCAGTATTTT CATSDLTGASTDTQYF
NA NA TRBJ2-1 TRBV6-5 TGTGCCAGCAGTTACTCGATCGGGGAAAGTGTGGATGAGCAGTTCTTC CASSYSIGESVDEQFF
NA TRBD1 TRBJ1-1 TRBV19 TGTGCCAGTAGTATCTCCGGGACAGGGGTTACTGAAGCTTTCTTT CASSISGTGVTEAFF
few TRBD1 TRBJ2-7 TRBV2 TGTGCCAGCAGAGGACAGGTGGCCTCCTACGAGCAGTACTTC CASRGQVASYEQYF
NA TRBD2 TRBJ2-1 TRBV19 TGTGCCAGTAGTATAGCCCTTAGCGGGGGGGCTAATGAGCAGTTCTTC CASSIALSGGANEQFF
NA NA TRBJ1-5 TRBV19 TGTGCCAGTAGTACCACAGGTAATCAGCCCCAGCATTTT CASSTTGNQPQHF
NA TRBD2 TRBJ2-2 TRBV6-5 TGTGCCAGCACGGGAGGGGACACCGGGGAGCTGTTTTTT CASTGGDTGELFF
once TRBD1 TRBJ1-6 TRBV5-6 TGTGCCAGCAGCTTGGGGACAGGGAGCTCACCCCTCCACTTT CASSLGTGSSPLHF
NA TRBD1 TRBJ1-4 TRBV3-1/TRBV3-2 TGTGCCAGCAGCCAGGGACAGGGGGCAACTAATGAAAAACTGTTTTTT CASSQGQGATNEKLFF
NA TRBD1 TRBJ1-2 TRBV5-6 TGTGCCAGCAGCTTGGTTCGGACTATGACAGGGCCCTTTTTAGGCTACACCTTC CASSLVRTMTGPFLGYTF
NA NA TRBJ1-6 TRBV4-2 TGTGCCAGCAGCCAAGGAGGCCAGGGACAAGGATCACCCCTCCACTTT CASSQGGQGQGSPLHF
once TRBD1 TRBJ1-4 TRBV6-5 TGTGCCAGCAGGCAGTGGGGGACAGGGGGCGAAAAACTGTTTTTT CASRQWGTGGEKLFF
NA NA TRBJ1-1 TRBV6-5 TGTGCCAGCAGTTACCTCCGACAGCCGGATGAAGCTTTCTTT CASSYLRQPDEAFF
NA TRBD1 TRBJ1-6 TRBV18 TGTGCCAGCTCACCGGGACAGGCCTATAATTCACCCCTCCACTTT CASSPGQAYNSPLHF
NA NA TRBJ1-1 TRBV19 TGTGCCAGTATTCAGTACACTGAAGCTTTCTTT CASIQYTEAFF
NA NA TRBJ2-1 TRBV19 TGTGCCAGTAGTATAGGCCTAACCGTCCCATCGTCCAATGAGCAGTTCTTC CASSIGLTVPSSNEQFF
NA NA TRBJ1-1 TRBV10-2 TGCGCCAGCAGCCCGGGGATTGGGACTGAAGCTTTCTTT CASSPGIGTEAFF
NA NA TRBJ1-4 TRBV7-9 TGTGCCAGCAGCTTAGTCCTAGAAAAACTGTTTTTT CASSLVLEKLFF
NA NA TRBJ2-3 TRBV12-3/TRBV12-4 TGTGCCAGCAGCCCTCCGCGGACTCGGCAGTATTTT CASSPPRTRQYF
NA NA TRBJ1-2 TRBV7-9 TGTGCCAGCAGCTTAGAAATTGAGGGCTATGGCTACACCTTC CASSLEIEGYGYTF
few NA TRBJ1-5 TRBV3-1/TRBV3-2 TGTGCCAGCAGCCCGGACGGGGTCAATCAGCCCCAGCATTTT CASSPDGVNQPQHF
once TRBD2 TRBJ2-7 TRBV7-9 TGTGCCAGCAGCTTAGCGCTGAGCGGGACTAGCGCTTACGAGCAGTACTTC CASSLALSGTSAYEQYF
NA NA TRBJ1-1 TRBV28 TGTGCCGTTTACGCGGGCCTGGCCGCTTTCTTT CAVYAGLAAFF
NA NA TRBJ1-5 TRBV4-1 TGCGCCAGCAGCCAAGTAAAGGGGCAGCCCCAGCATTTT CASSQVKGQPQHF
NA NA TRBJ2-1 TRBV19 TGTGCCAGTAGTCCAGCCGGCCCGAGGGCCGGTAACAATGAGCAGTTCTTC CASSPAGPRAGNNEQFF
NA NA TRBJ2-3 TRBV30 TGTGCCTGGGTCGACGGGTTAAACACAGATACGCAGTATTTT CAWVDGLNTDTQYF
once NA TRBJ1-5 TRBV9 TGTGCCAGCAGCGTAGAAGAGGTGTTTTCGCCCCAGCATTTT CASSVEEVFSPQHF
NA NA TRBJ1-5 TRBV18 TGTGCCAGCTCAGCCCTTCGGGATCAGCCCCAGCATTTT CASSALRDQPQHF
few TRBD1 TRBJ1-1 TRBV29-1 TGCAGCGTTTATAGGGGGCCGGGGACTGAAGCTTTCTTT CSVYRGPGTEAFF
NA TRBD1 TRBJ1-2 TRBV29-1 TGCAGCGTTGAAGGGAGACAGGGGGACTATGGCTACACCTTC CSVEGRQGDYGYTF